Below, 24 T cell receptor beta chains from the same sample are listed, as sequenced in a study of CD8 T cells in Susac syndrome. The RNA, about 0.45 to 1 ug, was put through reverse transcription using random hexamers. TCRdb used MiXCR to reprocess the immunoSEQ multiplex PCR reads, holding one entry per CDR3 protein. The sample comprises approximately 200,000 distinct CDR3 sequences, 95% of which are singletons, and 0.082% rests with the top ten. The sample comprised CD4+ T cells from PBMCs. All receptors come from a human donor with multiple sclerosis.

The rearrangement uses TRBV30 and TRBJ2-7; tentative D call: TRBD1 (6 bases). Germline CDR1 GTSNPN, CDR2 SVGIG (reference sequence). The ends were cut back, 3 bases at V and 3 bases at J, with 12 bases in the middle. The CDR3 is made up of 13 amino acids. DNA for the CDR3: TGTGCCTGGAGCTTTATACAGGGCTACGAGCAGTACTTC. Encoded protein: CAWSFIQGYEQYF.

The gene calls are TRBV7-2 and TRBJ2-3, with D unresolved. Germline V gene data show CDR1 as SGHTA and CDR2 as FQGNSA. V was trimmed by 7 bases and J by 4 bases, leaving 12 bases between them. This CDR3 comprises 13 residues. In DNA form, the CDR3 reads TGTGCCAGCAACAATAGGGTAGCAGATACGCAGTATTTT. Protein: CASNNRVADTQYF. The full variable domain, with the rest looked up from reference TRBV7-2 and TRBJ2-3, is GAGVSQSPSNKVTEKGKDVELRCDPISGHTALYWYRQSLGQGLEFLIYFQGNSAPDKSGLPSDRFSAERTGGSVSTLTIQRTQQEDSAVYLCASNNRVADTQYFGPGTRLTVL.

The chain joins TRBV29-1 to TRBJ1-1; no firm D call. Germline loops: CDR1 SQVTM, CDR2 ANQGSEA. The germline V and J ends were trimmed by 2 bases and 3 bases, with 10 bases remaining between them. The CDR3 is 13 amino acids. CDR3 amino acids: CSVESGGDTEAFF. Written as DNA, the CDR3 is TGCAGCGTTGAATCGGGCGGGGACACTGAAGCTTTCTTT.

The V and J genes are TRBV30 and TRBJ1-3; D unclear. Germline CDR1 reads GTSNPN; CDR2 reads SVGIG (reference sequence). The CDR3 sequence is 13 residues long. Deletions cut 0 bases from V and 0 bases from J, with 3 bases between. CDR3 sequence: CAWSVPSGNTIYF. In nucleotides, the CDR3 is TGTGCCTGGAGTGTGCCCTCTGGAAACACCATATATTTT.

This clonotype was seen just once. Here the CDR3 reads CASSQGPTSGGANTQYF. CDR3 DNA: TGCGCCAGCAGCCAGGGGCCGACTAGCGGGGGGGCAAATACGCAGTATTTT. The rearrangement links TRBV4-1 to TRBJ2-3; 14 nucleotides agree with TRBD2. Germline assignment: CDR1 MGHRA and CDR2 YSYEKL. This CDR3 spans 17 amino acids. V lost 3 bases and J lost 7; bases outside the gene matches: 9.

The chain is built from TRBV9 and TRBJ2-7; 9 bases agree with TRBD1. Germline lookup yields CDR1 SGDLS and CDR2 YYNGEE. Germline trimming cut 0 bases from V and 3 bases from J; bases unmatched to any gene: 13. The CDR3 runs 18 residues. The CDR3 is CASSVGYSGDRVNYEQYF. In nucleotides, the CDR3 is TGTGCCAGCAGCGTAGGATATTCGGGGGACAGGGTTAACTACGAGCAGTACTTC.

This rearrangement joins TRBV5-4 to TRBJ1-4; D unresolved. CDR3 size: 13 residues. Germline CDR1 is SGHNT and CDR2 is YYREEE (reference sequence). V was cut by 3 bases and J by 6 bases, with 9 bases left in between. CDR3 DNA sequence: TGTGCCAGCAGCTCAGGTCAGGATGAAAAACTGTTTTTT. This translates into CASSSGQDEKLFF.

The chain carries TRBV3-1 and TRBJ2-3; 8 bases agree with TRBD2. Germline V gives CDR1 LGHDT, CDR2 YNNKEL (reference sequence). This CDR3 region has 15 residues. Losses at the gene ends were 4 bases for V and 1 base for J; bases not matched to a gene: 4. The CDR3 protein is CASSRAAGGTDTQYF. CDR3 DNA sequence: TGTGCCAGCAGCCGGGCAGCGGGGGGCACAGATACGCAGTATTTT.

This clonotype was found once. The chain combines TRBV5-4 with TRBJ1-2, with D uncertain. V was cut by 4 bases and J by 0 bases, with 13 bases left in between. This CDR3 is 15 amino acids long. Germline CDR1 is SGHNT and CDR2 is YYREEE (reference sequence). CDR3 nucleotide sequence: TGTGCCAGCAGCAGGGCCCTGGAAGCTAACTATGGCTACACCTTC. Encoded protein: CASSRALEANYGYTF. The variable domain in full, completed from reference TRBV5-4 and TRBJ1-2, reads ETGVTQSPTHLIKTRGQQVTLRCSSQSGHNTVSWYQQALGQGPQFIFQYYREEENGRGNFPPRFSGLQFPNYSSELNVNALELDDSALYLCASSRALEANYGYTFGSGTRLTVV.

Concerning this clonotype itself: A junction boundary mismatches the germline segment, possibly from a read error. This chain joins TRBV20-1 and TRBJ1-5; TRBD1 aligns across 7 bases. In germline, CDR1 is DFQATT, CDR2 SNEGSKA (reference sequence). The CDR3 loop spans 14 amino acids. The CDR3 sequence: CSAREQGTGQPQHF. The CDR3 nucleotides read TGCAGTGCTCGAGAACAGGGGACGGGTCAGCCCCAGCATTTT.

In its sample, this clonotype was seen once. The J gene is TRBJ1-2, the V gene TRBV30; no definite D call. V gave up 3 bases and J gave up 4 bases, with 12 bases separating them. Germline V gene data show CDR1 as GTSNPN and CDR2 as SVGIG (reference sequence). The CDR3 has 13 residues. The CDR3 nucleotides are TGTGCCTGGAGGGACCGGGTCCTCTATGGCTACACCTTC. It is translated as CAWRDRVLYGYTF.

This clonotype was observed once. The chain links TRBV2 to TRBJ2-7; 9 bases map to TRBD2. This CDR3 comprises 13 residues. V was clipped by 3 bases and J by 11 bases; unmatched bases: 8. The germline V gene has CDR1 SNHLY and CDR2 FYNNEI. DNA of the CDR3: TGTGCCAGCAGTGATGGCCTAGCGGGGAGGGAGTACTTC. It translates to CASSDGLAGREYF.

This clonotype was seen once. The chain employs TRBV20-1 and TRBJ1-1; D gene unclear. Germline CDR1 reads DFQATT; CDR2 reads SNEGSKA (reference sequence). The CDR3 is 13 residues long. V was pared by 4 bases and J by 0 bases, with 9 bases between. The CDR3 protein is CSATDGVNTEAFF. CDR3 bases: TGCAGTGCTACCGACGGAGTGAACACTGAAGCTTTCTTT.

V gene TRBV12-3 or TRBV12-4 combines with J gene TRBJ2-1; D gene ambiguous. The CDR3 totals 15 residues. Trimming took off 6 bases at V and 1 base at J, with 13 bases between the two ends. The CDR3 sequence is CASSTQEGSYNEQFF. In DNA form, the CDR3 reads TGTGCCAGCAGCACCCAAGAAGGGTCCTACAATGAGCAGTTCTTC.

The chain has TRBV30 and TRBJ2-5, with 10 bases fitting TRBD2. The CDR3 sequence is 17 residues long. CDR1 and CDR2 from the germline V gene are GTSNPN and SVGIG (reference sequence). The V gene end was trimmed by 0 bases and the J gene end by 2 bases; junction bases not matched to a gene: 9. CDR3 coding DNA: TGTGCCTGGAGTGTACTGGCTAGCGGGGGTCCACAAGAGACCCAGTACTTC. It codes for CAWSVLASGGPQETQYF.

The rearrangement joins TRBV24-1 to TRBJ2-1; tentative D call: TRBD1 (5 bases). V was shortened by 9 bases and J by 8 bases, with 16 bases between the two germline ends. This CDR3 region has 13 residues. CDR1 KGHDR and CDR2 SFDVKD come from the germline V gene. This CDR3 is CATAPQGVDEQFF. CDR3 DNA sequence: TGTGCCACCGCGCCTCAGGGTGTCGATGAGCAGTTCTTC.

The chain uses TRBV30 and TRBJ1-2; D may be TRBD1 (5 bases). Germline V gene sequence: CDR1 GTSNPN, CDR2 SVGIG (reference sequence). V was trimmed by 4 bases and J by 5 bases, leaving 11 bases between them. This CDR3 is 12 amino acids long. Here the CDR3 reads CAWKRQGYGYTF. DNA for the CDR3: TGTGCCTGGAAGCGTCAGGGATATGGCTACACCTTC.

The J gene is TRBJ1-2, the V gene TRBV29-1; 9 positions match TRBD1. Losses at the gene ends were 3 bases for V and 7 bases for J; bases not matched to a gene: 3. This CDR3 contains 12 residues. Germline CDR1 reads SQVTM; CDR2 reads ANQGSEA. CDR3 protein: CSVDTGGSGYTF. CDR3 nucleotides: TGCAGCGTTGATACAGGGGGCAGTGGCTACACCTTC.

The V call is TRBV7-2, the J call TRBJ2-5; the match to TRBD1 covers 7 bases. The length of the CDR3 is 14 residues. Germline V lookup: CDR1 SGHTA, CDR2 FQGNSA. Losses at the gene ends were 5 bases for V and 4 bases for J; bases not matched to a gene: 7. CDR3 loop: CASSQGQRRETQYF. DNA of the CDR3: TGTGCCAGCAGCCAGGGACAGAGAAGAGAGACCCAGTACTTC. Based on the CDR3 plus reference TRBV7-2 and TRBJ2-5, the full variable domain is GAGVSQSPSNKVTEKGKDVELRCDPISGHTALYWYRQSLGQGLEFLIYFQGNSAPDKSGLPSDRFSAERTGGSVSTLTIQRTQQEDSAVYLCASSQGQRRETQYFGPGTRLLVL.

V is TRBV5-6 and J is TRBJ1-2; D uncertain. The CDR3 is 13 amino acids. The ends were cut back, 7 bases at V and 4 bases at J, with 14 bases in the middle. From germline, CDR1 is SGHDT and CDR2 YYEEEE. CDR3 protein: CASGREATYGYTF. The DNA of the CDR3 is TGTGCCAGCGGCCGTGAAGCAACCTATGGCTACACCTTC.

The chain carries TRBV18 and TRBJ2-1, with 7 bases identical to TRBD1. The trim removed 3 bases at V and 0 bases at J, leaving 5 bases unmatched. CDR1 and CDR2 (germline): KGHSH, LQKENI. This CDR3 is 16 amino acids long. In DNA form, the CDR3 reads TGTGCCAGCTCACCGCGACAGGGTTACTCCTACAATGAGCAGTTCTTC. Protein sequence: CASSPRQGYSYNEQFF.

The chain is built from TRBV12-3 or TRBV12-4 and TRBJ2-1, with D hard to call. This CDR3 contains 13 residues. The V end lost 5 bases, the J end lost 4 bases, and 9 bases lay between the germline ends. CDR3 bases: TGTGCCAGCAGTCCTTTAGGTTACAATGAGCAGTTCTTC. Translation: CASSPLGYNEQFF.

V and J are TRBV6-5 and TRBJ2-3; either TRBD1 or TRBD2 may fit D (5 bases each). Germline assignment: CDR1 MNHEY and CDR2 SVGAGI. V was clipped by 5 bases and J by 7 bases, with 19 bases between them. The CDR3 has 15 residues. The CDR3 region has the DNA TGTGCCAGCAGTCCCGGGACCGCGTGGGGAAATACGCAGTATTTT. Protein product: CASSPGTAWGNTQYF.

The chain couples TRBV29-1 to TRBJ1-1; the D is unclear. The CDR3 runs to 12 residues. The germline V and J ends were trimmed by 7 bases and 5 bases, with 14 bases remaining between them. CDR1 and CDR2 (germline): SQVTM, ANQGSEA. In nucleotides, the CDR3 is TGCAGCGCCGGGCCCTGGGGAACTGAAGCTTTCTTT. Protein product: CSAGPWGTEAFF. The variable domain in full, completed from reference TRBV29-1 and TRBJ1-1, reads SAVISQKPSRDICQRGTSLTIQCQVDSQVTMMFWYRQQPGQSLTLIATANQGSEATYESGFVIDKFPISRPNLTFSTLTVSNMSPEDSSIYLCSAGPWGTEAFFGQGTRLTVV.